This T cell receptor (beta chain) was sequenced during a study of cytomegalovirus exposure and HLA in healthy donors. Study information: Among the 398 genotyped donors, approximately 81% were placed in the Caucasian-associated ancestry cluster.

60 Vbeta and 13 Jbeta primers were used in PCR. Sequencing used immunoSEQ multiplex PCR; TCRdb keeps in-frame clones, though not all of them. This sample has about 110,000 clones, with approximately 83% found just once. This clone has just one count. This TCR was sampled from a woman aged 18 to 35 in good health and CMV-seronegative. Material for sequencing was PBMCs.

CDR3 sequence reads: CASSRRLAGGGDGETQYF. The CDR3 DNA follows: TGTGCCAGCAGTCGACGACTAGCGGGAGGGGGGGATGGAGAGACCCAGTACTTC. This sequence joins TRBV7-9 and TRBJ2-5, with TRBD2 matching over 14 bases. Germline loops: CDR1 SEHNR, CDR2 FQNEAQ (reference sequence). The CDR3 totals 18 residues. The V segment lost 6 bases and the J segment 4 bases; nucleotides outside the gene matches: 13.